Below, 16 T cell receptor beta chains from the same sample are listed, as sequenced in a study of blood T cell repertoires in COVID-19. Generated by immunoSEQ multiplex PCR, the TCRdb table keeps only in-frame clones and is missing some. The sample has about 190,000 clones; approximately 88% are singletons. Sequences were obtained from peripheral blood. The receptors stem from a man aged 40-49 years with acute or convalescent COVID-19.

V is TRBV3-1 (or the pseudogene TRBV3-2) and J is TRBJ2-4; 9 bases agree with TRBD1. The V segment lost 3 bases and the J segment 1 base; nucleotides outside the gene matches: 10. The CDR3 has 18 residues. Germline V gene lookup returns CDR1 LGHDT and CDR2 YNNKEL (reference sequence). CDR3 protein: CASSHHSGDREAKNIQYF. CDR3 sequence (DNA): TGTGCCAGCAGCCACCACTCCGGGGACAGGGAGGCCAAAAACATTCAGTACTTC.

The chain joins TRBV19 to TRBJ2-7; 9 bases map to TRBD1. CDR1 and CDR2 from the germline V gene are LNHDA and SQIVND (reference sequence). V lost 2 bases, J lost 3 bases, and 5 bases stayed unmatched. There are 15 residues in the CDR3. CDR3 coding DNA: TGTGCCAGTAGTATAACGCGACAGGGGGGCTACGAGCAGTACTTC. It translates to CASSITRQGGYEQYF.

The genes are TRBV7-9 and TRBJ2-1, with 8 positions matching TRBD1. Germline V gene data show CDR1 as SEHNR and CDR2 as FQNEAQ (reference sequence). The CDR3 is 15 amino acids. The ends lost 8 bases at V and 4 bases at J; junction bases unmatched: 10. CDR3 DNA sequence: TGTGCCAGCGGAGGACAGGGCAAAAGGTACAATGAGCAGTTCTTC. It translates to CASGGQGKRYNEQFF.

The count of this clone is one. The chain uses TRBV5-1 and TRBJ2-1, with D perhaps matching TRBD2 (6 bases). Germline-derived CDR1 and CDR2 are SGHRS and YFSETQ. This CDR3 contains 14 residues. V was clipped by 4 bases and J by 8 bases, with 16 bases between them. CDR3 amino acids: CASSPTAGGDEQFF. CDR3 DNA sequence: TGCGCCAGCAGCCCGACGGCCGGGGGAGATGAGCAGTTCTTC.

CDR3 protein: CASSLFGRLLGEQYF. The CDR3 DNA sequence: TGTGCCAGCAGCTTATTCGGGAGACTCCTAGGGGAGCAGTACTTC. The chain recombines TRBV7-2 with TRBJ2-7; possibly TRBD2 for D (6 bases). V was clipped by 2 bases and J by 7 bases, with 18 bases between them. The CDR3 has 15 amino acids. The germline V gene encodes CDR1 SGHTA and CDR2 FQGNSA.

The chain recombines TRBV28 with TRBJ2-7, with TRBD2 matching over 14 bases. Germline values: CDR1 MDHEN, CDR2 SYDVKM. The V gene end was trimmed by 5 bases and the J gene end by 2 bases; junction bases not matched to a gene: 5. This CDR3 has 16 residues. CDR3 in amino acids: CASSLRTSGGTYEQYF. The CDR3 bases are TGTGCCAGCAGTCTCCGGACTAGCGGGGGGACCTACGAGCAGTACTTC.

V and J are TRBV5-1 and TRBJ1-1; 7 nucleotides align to TRBD1. The CDR3 totals 15 residues. Germline loops: CDR1 SGHRS, CDR2 YFSETQ. J gave up 0 bases and V 0 bases, and 2 bases lay outside the gene matches. CDR3 in amino acids: CASSLVTGVNTEAFF. CDR3 sequence (DNA): TGCGCCAGCAGCTTGGTTACAGGGGTGAACACTGAAGCTTTCTTT.

The gene calls are TRBV7-9 and TRBJ2-3; D is possibly TRBD1 (5 bases). This CDR3 region has 15 residues. The V end lost 1 base, the J end lost 3 bases, and 11 bases lay between the germline ends. The V gene's germline CDR1 is SEHNR and CDR2 FQNEAQ (reference sequence). For the CDR3, the DNA is TGTGCCAGCAGCTTAGGGGAAGCAGGGACAGATACGCAGTATTTT. Encoded protein: CASSLGEAGTDTQYF.

V gene TRBV29-1 combines with J gene TRBJ1-1; D is perhaps TRBD1 (5 bases). The CDR3 contains 14 residues. Germline V gene sequence: CDR1 SQVTM, CDR2 ANQGSEA. Trimming stripped 6 bases from V and 0 bases from J, with 14 bases between. CDR3 protein: CSVTWGLLNTEAFF. The CDR3 DNA reads as TGCAGCGTGACTTGGGGACTACTGAACACTGAAGCTTTCTTT.

The chain couples TRBV2 to TRBJ2-3; 9 bases are a match to TRBD1. The CDR3 is 14 residues long. The J segment lost 4 bases and the V segment lost 6 bases, leaving 5 bases of the junction unmatched. Germline V gene data show CDR1 as SNHLY and CDR2 as FYNNEI. CDR3 in DNA: TGTGCCAGCAGGGACAGGGGTAGCGCAGATACGCAGTATTTT. It is translated as CASRDRGSADTQYF.

The rearrangement links TRBV6-5 to TRBJ1-1, with no clear D. Germline V CDR1 and CDR2: MNHEY, SVGAGI. V was pared by 0 bases and J by 7 bases, with 18 bases between. The CDR3 is 16 amino acids. This chain's CDR3 is CASSYSRGRSRDEAFF. The CDR3 DNA is TGTGCCAGCAGTTACTCGAGAGGCAGGTCGCGGGATGAAGCTTTCTTT.

V gene TRBV18 combines with J gene TRBJ2-7, with D possibly TRBD2 on 6 matching bases. The CDR3 consists of 14 residues. Germline V gene lookup returns CDR1 KGHSH and CDR2 LQKENI. Trimming cost V 3 bases and J 1 base, with 10 bases left between them. CDR3 protein: CASSPPGVSYEQYF. CDR3 coding DNA: TGTGCCAGCTCACCGCCGGGGGTATCCTACGAGCAGTACTTC.

The chain is built from TRBV18 and TRBJ1-1; tentatively, D is TRBD1 (5 bases). Germline V gene lookup returns CDR1 KGHSH and CDR2 LQKENI. V was trimmed by 2 bases and J by 0 bases, leaving 16 bases between them. This CDR3 has 17 amino acids. The CDR3 DNA reads as TGTGCCAGCTCACCATATCTTGCGGGACGGATGAACACTGAAGCTTTCTTT. Translation: CASSPYLAGRMNTEAFF.

This clone was picked up one time. This sample also contains other DNA sequences that code for the same CDR3. The chain recombines TRBV7-2 with TRBJ2-7; TRBD1 is a possible D gene (6 bases). The ends were cut back, 3 bases at V and 1 base at J, with 7 bases in the middle. From germline, CDR1 is SGHTA and CDR2 FQGNSA. The CDR3 spans 13 residues. CDR3 residues: CASSLDRSYEQYF. Written as DNA, the CDR3 is TGTGCCAGCAGCTTGGACAGATCCTACGAGCAGTACTTC.

The rearrangement links TRBV2 to TRBJ1-6; D unclear. V dropped 3 bases and J dropped 6 bases, with 9 bases sitting between them. This CDR3 is built from 14 residues. CDR1 is SNHLY, CDR2 FYNNEI, per germline. This chain's CDR3 is CASSELSVNSPLHF. The CDR3 DNA follows: TGTGCCAGCAGTGAGCTCAGCGTTAATTCACCCCTCCACTTT.

The chain is built from TRBV7-2 and TRBJ2-1, with 10 positions matching TRBD2. V dropped 5 bases and J dropped 5; count of bases not matched to a gene: 9. Germline V gene sequence: CDR1 SGHTA, CDR2 FQGNSA. CDR3 length: 16 residues. CDR3 in DNA: TGTGCCAGCAGCCCCTTTACTAGCGGGGTGGACAATGAGCAGTTCTTC. This codes for CASSPFTSGVDNEQFF. Full variable domain (remainder filled in from reference TRBV7-2 and TRBJ2-1): GAGVSQSPSNKVTEKGKDVELRCDPISGHTALYWYRQSLGQGLEFLIYFQGNSAPDKSGLPSDRFSAERTGGSVSTLTIQRTQQEDSAVYLCASSPFTSGVDNEQFFGPGTRLTVL.